This TCR beta chain was recovered during a study of cytomegalovirus exposure and HLA in healthy donors. Amplification used 60 Vbeta primers and 13 Jbeta primers. Sequenced by immunoSEQ multiplex PCR; TCRdb stores in-frame clones only, minus some. The sample contains under 200,000 clones, about 65% of which appear only once. Whole-study findings and limits: V- and J-gene trimming in TCR beta was tied to a missense DCLRE1C variant by an analysis performed later.

The CDR3 runs 13 residues. After removal of 5 bases from V and 7 bases from J, the junction contained 0 bases not matched to a gene. Germline V lookup: CDR1 SGDLS, CDR2 YYNGEE. A note on this clone: The target antigen is unknown.

Sequences were obtained from PBMCs. This TCR was recovered from a girl aged 10 to 17 in good health and CMV-seronegative. The J gene is TRBJ1-6, the V gene TRBV9; 10 bases align to TRBD1. CDR3 region: CASRGQGNSPLHF. CDR3 DNA sequence: TGTGCCAGCAGGGGACAGGGGAATTCACCCCTCCACTTT.